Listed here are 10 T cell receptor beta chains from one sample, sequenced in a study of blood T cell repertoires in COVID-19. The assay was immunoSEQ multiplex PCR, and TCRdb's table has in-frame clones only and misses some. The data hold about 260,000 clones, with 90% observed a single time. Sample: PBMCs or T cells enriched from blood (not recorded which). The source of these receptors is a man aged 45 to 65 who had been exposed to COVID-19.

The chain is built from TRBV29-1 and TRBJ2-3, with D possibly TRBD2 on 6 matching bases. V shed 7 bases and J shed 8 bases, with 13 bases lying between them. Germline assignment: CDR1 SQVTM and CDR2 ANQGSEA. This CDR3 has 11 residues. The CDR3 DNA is TGCAGCGCTGGGACTCTGAGTACGCAGTATTTT. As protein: CSAGTLSTQYF.

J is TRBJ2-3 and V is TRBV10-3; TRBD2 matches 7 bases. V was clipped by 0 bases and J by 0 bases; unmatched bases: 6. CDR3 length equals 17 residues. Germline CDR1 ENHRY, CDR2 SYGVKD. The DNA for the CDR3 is TGTGCCATCAGTGAGTCGACTCGACTAGCTAGCACAGATACGCAGTATTTT. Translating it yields CAISESTRLASTDTQYF.

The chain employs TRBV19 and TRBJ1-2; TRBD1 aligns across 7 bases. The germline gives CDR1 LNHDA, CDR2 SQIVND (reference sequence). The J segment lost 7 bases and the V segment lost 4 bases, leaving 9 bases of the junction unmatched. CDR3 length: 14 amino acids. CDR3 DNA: TGTGCCAGTAGTAGGGACAGCATATTCTCTGGCTACACCTTC. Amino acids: CASSRDSIFSGYTF.

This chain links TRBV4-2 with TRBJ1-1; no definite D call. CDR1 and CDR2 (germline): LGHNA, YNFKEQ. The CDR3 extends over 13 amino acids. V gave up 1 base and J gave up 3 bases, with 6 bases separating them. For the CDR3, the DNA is TGTGCCAGCAGCCAAGTGGTAGACACTGAAGCTTTCTTT. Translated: CASSQVVDTEAFF.

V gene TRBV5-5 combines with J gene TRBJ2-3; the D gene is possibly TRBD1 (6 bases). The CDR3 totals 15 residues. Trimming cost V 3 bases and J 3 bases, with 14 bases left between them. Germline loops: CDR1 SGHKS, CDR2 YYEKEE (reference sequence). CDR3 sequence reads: CASSSGTIETDTQYF. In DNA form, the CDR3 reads TGTGCCAGCAGCTCCGGGACAATAGAAACAGATACGCAGTATTTT.

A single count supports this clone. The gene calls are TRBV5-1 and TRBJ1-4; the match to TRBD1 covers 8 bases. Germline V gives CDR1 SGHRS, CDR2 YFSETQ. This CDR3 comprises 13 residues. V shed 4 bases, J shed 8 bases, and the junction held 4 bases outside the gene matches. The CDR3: CASSQGAGEKLFF. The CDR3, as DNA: TGCGCCAGCAGCCAGGGGGCTGGAGAAAAACTGTTTTTT.

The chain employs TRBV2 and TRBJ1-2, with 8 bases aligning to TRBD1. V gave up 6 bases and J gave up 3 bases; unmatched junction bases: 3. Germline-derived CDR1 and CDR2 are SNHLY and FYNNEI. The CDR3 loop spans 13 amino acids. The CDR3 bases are TGTGCCAGCAGCGAACAGGGGGACTATGGCTACACCTTC. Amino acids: CASSEQGDYGYTF.

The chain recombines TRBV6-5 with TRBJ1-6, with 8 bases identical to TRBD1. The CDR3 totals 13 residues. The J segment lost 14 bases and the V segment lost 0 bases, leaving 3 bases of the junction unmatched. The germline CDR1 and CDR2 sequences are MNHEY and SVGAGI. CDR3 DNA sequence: TGTGCCAGCAGTTACTCCGCAGGGGGCTCCCTCCACTTT. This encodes CASSYSAGGSLHF.

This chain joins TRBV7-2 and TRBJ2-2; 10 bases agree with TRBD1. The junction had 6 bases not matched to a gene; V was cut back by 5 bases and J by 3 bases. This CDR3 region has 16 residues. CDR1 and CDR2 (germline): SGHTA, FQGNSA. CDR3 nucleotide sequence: TGTGCCAGCAGCGTGGGACAGGGGTTTGACACCGGGGAGCTGTTTTTT. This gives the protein CASSVGQGFDTGELFF.

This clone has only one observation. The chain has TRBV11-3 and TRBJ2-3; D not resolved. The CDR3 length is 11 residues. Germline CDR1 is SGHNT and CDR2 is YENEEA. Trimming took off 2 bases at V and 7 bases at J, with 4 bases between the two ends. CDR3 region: CASSLQNTQYF. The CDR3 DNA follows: TGTGCCAGCAGCTTACAAAATACGCAGTATTTT.